Each of the 19 T cell receptor beta chains below was sequenced from the same sample in a study of a mutant IDH1 vaccine in newly diagnosed glioma. Here immunoSEQ multiplex PCR was the method, and the copy in TCRdb shows in-frame clones only, minus some. The sample shows over 55,000 clones, approximately 78% of them seen only once. No antigen has been identified for these receptors. Time point denoted: week 23, last vaccination. Each dose of the vaccine consisted of 300 ug of mutant IDH1 20-mer peptide, with topical imiquimod. Sequencing was performed on PBMCs, taken from a glioma patient whose treatment included an IDH1 peptide vaccine. These receptor sequences come from a woman in her thirties or forties with glioma. Some clones in this sample may be carry-over from other donors' samples.

The chain recombines TRBV6-6 with TRBJ2-5; unclear D gene. Trimming pared 8 bases from V and 2 bases from J, leaving 9 bases between. The CDR3 has 12 amino acids. Looked up from germline, CDR1 is MNHNY and CDR2 is SVGAGI (reference sequence). The CDR3 DNA sequence: TGTGCCAGCTCGGACGGACAAGAGACCCAGTACTTC. Its translation: CASSDGQETQYF.

This clone has just a few counts. The chain employs TRBV6-6 and TRBJ2-7; the match to TRBD2 covers 10 bases. The V and J ends lost 6 bases and 3 bases, in that order; junction bases with no gene match: 2. Germline values: CDR1 MNHNY, CDR2 SVGAGI (reference sequence). This CDR3 is built from 13 residues. The CDR3 here is CASRVAGGYEQYF. The CDR3 coding sequence is TGTGCCAGCAGAGTAGCGGGGGGCTACGAGCAGTACTTC.

The CDR3, as DNA: TGTGCCTGGTGCTGCCTTCAGGGTGAAAATTCACCCCTCCACTTT. Amino acids: CAWCCLQGENSPLHF. V and J are TRBV30 and TRBJ1-6; D possibly corresponds to TRBD1 (5 bases). CDR1 is GTSNPN, CDR2 SVGIG, per germline (reference sequence). V dropped 5 bases and J dropped 7 bases, with 18 bases sitting between them. This CDR3 has 15 residues.

V usage is TRBV30 and J usage is TRBJ2-1, with TRBD2 matching 9 bases. CDR3 length: 13 amino acids. V dropped 0 bases and J dropped 10; count of bases not matched to a gene: 4. Looked up from germline, CDR1 is GTSNPN and CDR2 is SVGIG (reference sequence). The CDR3 DNA is TGTGCCTGGAGTGTAGGCCTAGCGGGGGAGCAGTTCTTC. It encodes CAWSVGLAGEQFF. Full variable domain (rest looked up from reference TRBV30 and TRBJ2-1): SQTIHQWPATLVQPVGSPLSLECTVEGTSNPNLYWYRQAAGRGLQLLFYSVGIGQISSEVPQNLSASRPQDRQFILSSKKLLLSDSGFYLCAWSVGLAGEQFFGPGTRLTVL.

V usage is TRBV15 and J usage is TRBJ2-7; D is ambiguous. V was cut by 4 bases and J by 2 bases, with 12 bases left in between. CDR3 length: 14 residues. Germline V CDR1 and CDR2: LNHNV, YYDKDF (reference sequence). In DNA form, the CDR3 reads TGTGCCACCAGCACCCCGGGCCCTACCTACGAGCAGTACTTC. Translation gives CATSTPGPTYEQYF.

This chain links TRBV6-6 with TRBJ2-7, with D possibly TRBD2 on 6 matching bases. V lost 4 bases, J lost 5 bases, and 15 bases lay in between. This CDR3 is built from 14 residues. CDR1 is MNHNY and CDR2 is SVGAGI in the germline V gene (reference sequence). CDR3 amino acids: CASSFGAGRNEQYF. The DNA of the CDR3 is TGTGCCAGCAGTTTTGGGGCGGGGAGGAACGAGCAGTACTTC.

In DNA, the CDR3 is TGTGCCAGCAGCCTCCCCGGGGGGCAGGGGGGACCCTACACCTTC. Translating it yields CASSLPGGQGGPYTF. The chain recombines TRBV5-4 with TRBJ1-2; the match to TRBD1 covers 7 bases. The CDR3 spans 15 residues. Germline V gene lookup returns CDR1 SGHNT and CDR2 YYREEE (reference sequence). Trimming took 4 bases from V and 10 from J; bases not matched to a gene: 16.

This clone turned up a few times. The V call is TRBV7-6, the J call TRBJ2-7, with 9 bases lining up with TRBD1. Germline assignment: CDR1 SGHVS and CDR2 FNYEAQ. The CDR3 contains 15 residues. V was pared by 4 bases and J by 7 bases, with 11 bases of the junction left unmatched. The CDR3 nucleotides are TGTGCCAGCAGCTCCCGCCGGGACAGGGCTAGTGAGCAGTACTTC. Amino acid sequence: CASSSRRDRASEQYF.

The chain uses TRBV5-1 and TRBJ1-2; TRBD1 matches at 7 bases. Germline values: CDR1 SGHRS, CDR2 YFSETQ. V shed 2 bases and J 8 bases; nucleotides not matched to a gene: 9. The CDR3 loop spans 14 amino acids. CDR3 coding DNA: TGCGCCAGCAGCTTAACAGGGGAAGGTAGCGGCTACACCTTC. Its translation: CASSLTGEGSGYTF.

J is TRBJ2-1 and V is TRBV9; the match to TRBD2 covers 13 bases. Germline V CDR1 and CDR2: SGDLS, YYNGEE. Unmatched junction bases numbered 3, after V lost 3 bases and J lost 0 bases. The CDR3 totals 17 residues. CDR3: CASSDGTSGASYNEQFF. CDR3 sequence (DNA): TGTGCCAGCAGCGACGGGACTAGCGGGGCCTCCTACAATGAGCAGTTCTTC.

The chain recombines TRBV4-3 with TRBJ1-2; maybe TRBD1 (5 bases). The CDR3 has 16 residues. Trimming cost V 4 bases and J 2 bases, with 17 bases left between them. Germline V lookup: CDR1 LGHNA, CDR2 YSLEER. The CDR3 coding sequence is TGCGCCAGCAGCCCCGACGACGGGGCCCTAAACTATGGCTACACCTTC. It codes for CASSPDDGALNYGYTF.

Ten or more counts support this clone. The gene calls are TRBV15 and TRBJ1-3; D is unclear. This CDR3 region has 16 residues. Trimming removed 4 bases at V and 1 base at J, with 14 bases between. Germline CDR1 reads LNHNV; CDR2 reads YYDKDF (reference sequence). The CDR3 protein is CATSTPKDGSGNTIYF. CDR3 nucleotide sequence: TGTGCCACCAGCACCCCGAAGGACGGATCTGGAAACACCATATATTTT.

The chain employs TRBV2 and TRBJ2-7; no clear D. V lost 2 bases, J lost 7 bases, and 15 bases lay in between. Germline CDR1 is SNHLY and CDR2 is FYNNEI. The CDR3 is made up of 14 amino acids. CDR3 nucleotide sequence: TGTGCCAGCAGTGAACAGGACGGACGTACTGAGCAGTACTTC. Translation gives CASSEQDGRTEQYF.

The rearrangement uses TRBV2 and TRBJ2-2, with 8 bases fitting TRBD1. Germline V CDR1 and CDR2: SNHLY, FYNNEI. Trimming took 7 bases from V and 5 from J; bases not matched to a gene: 6. The CDR3 is 14 amino acids. This CDR3 is CASTLDRVTGELFF. The CDR3 DNA sequence: TGTGCCAGCACCTTGGACAGGGTTACCGGGGAGCTGTTTTTT.

This clone was found once. The chain has TRBV5-4 and TRBJ1-2, with a weak D call TRBD1 (6 bases). Trimming shortened V by 0 bases and J by 0 bases, and 12 bases separated the two germline ends. Germline values: CDR1 SGHNT, CDR2 YYREEE (reference sequence). The CDR3 has 16 residues. The CDR3 here is CASSLGQDSSNYGYTF. DNA for the CDR3: TGTGCCAGCAGCTTGGGACAGGACTCTTCTAACTATGGCTACACCTTC.

The chain employs TRBV5-4 and TRBJ1-1; D might be TRBD1 (5 bases). This CDR3 comprises 15 residues. V lost 4 bases and J 11 bases, leaving 24 bases between the germline ends. Germline CDR1 is SGHNT and CDR2 is YYREEE (reference sequence). CDR3 in DNA: TGTGCCAGCAGCCCTCACGGGGGGGGAGAAAGGGTTGCTTTCTTT. Translated, it gives CASSPHGGGERVAFF.

The chain joins TRBV7-2 to TRBJ1-2; D is unclear. The ends were cut back, 7 bases at V and 2 bases at J, with 23 bases in the middle. CDR1 and CDR2 (germline): SGHTA, FQGNSA. This CDR3 region has 17 residues. CDR3 in amino acids: CASMGLAVGRRNYGYTF. Written as DNA, the CDR3 is TGTGCCAGCATGGGTTTGGCAGTGGGCAGACGGAACTATGGCTACACCTTC. Complete variable domain (other parts from reference TRBV7-2 and TRBJ1-2): GAGVSQSPSNKVTEKGKDVELRCDPISGHTALYWYRQSLGQGLEFLIYFQGNSAPDKSGLPSDRFSAERTGGSVSTLTIQRTQQEDSAVYLCASMGLAVGRRNYGYTFGSGTRLTVV.

This sequence joins TRBV6-1 and TRBJ1-5; TRBD1 might be the D (6 bases). The length of the CDR3 is 15 residues. The V gene lost 3 bases and the J gene lost 4 bases, with 13 bases spanning the gap. Germline V gene data show CDR1 as MNHNS and CDR2 as SASEGT. CDR3 nucleotides: TGTGCCAGCAGTGACCGACAGGTAGGAAATCAGCCCCAGCATTTT. Amino acid sequence: CASSDRQVGNQPQHF.

The V gene is TRBV7-8, the J gene TRBJ1-4, with D possibly matching TRBD1 (5 bases). The CDR3 contains 17 residues. The V end lost 1 base, the J end lost 0 bases, and 12 bases lay between the germline ends. In germline, CDR1 is SGHVS, CDR2 FQNEAQ. The chain's CDR3 is CASSLEGLGATNEKLFF. For the CDR3, the DNA is TGTGCCAGCAGCTTAGAGGGTCTGGGGGCAACTAATGAAAAACTGTTTTTT.